The 8 T cell receptor beta chains in this list originate from one sample, sequenced in a study of blood T cell repertoires in COVID-19. Measured with immunoSEQ multiplex PCR; TCRdb has only the in-frame clones, and not every one. This sample has some 280,000 clones; approximately 89% occur once, and the top ten carry around 12%. The sequenced material came from peripheral blood. Every receptor here comes from a woman aged 55-69 years with acute or convalescent COVID-19.

This chain connects TRBV12-3 or TRBV12-4 to TRBJ2-5; TRBD2 is a possible D gene (7 bases). Deletions cut 8 bases from V and 3 bases from J, with 13 bases between. This CDR3 comprises 13 residues. The CDR3 sequence: CASGGGQKETQYF. The DNA of the CDR3 is TGTGCCAGCGGGGGGGGACAAAAAGAGACCCAGTACTTC.

The rearrangement joins TRBV18 to TRBJ2-7; no clear D gene. The CDR3 extends over 14 amino acids. Germline values: CDR1 KGHSH, CDR2 LQKENI. V lost 6 bases to trimming and J lost 1 base, with 13 bases between them. CDR3 protein: CASSRNSESYEQYF. CDR3 DNA sequence: TGTGCCAGCTCCCGAAATTCGGAGTCCTACGAGCAGTACTTC. Looking up the rest from reference TRBV18 and TRBJ2-7 gives the full variable domain: NAGVMQNPRHLVRRRGQEARLRCSPMKGHSHVYWYRQLPEEGLKFMVYLQKENIIDESGMPKERFSAEFPKEGPSILRIQQVVRGDSAAYFCASSRNSESYEQYFGPGTRLTVT.

The chain carries TRBV6-5 and TRBJ2-7; 12 bases line up with TRBD1. V was pared by 6 bases and J by 6 bases, with 9 bases of the junction left unmatched. The CDR3 contains 15 residues. Germline V lookup: CDR1 MNHEY, CDR2 SVGAGI. CDR3 residues: CASRTGDRGLSEQYF. In DNA form, the CDR3 reads TGTGCCAGCAGAACCGGGGACAGGGGGCTATCCGAGCAGTACTTC.

This chain joins TRBV5-1 and TRBJ2-7, with 10 bases identical to TRBD2. CDR1 SGHRS and CDR2 YFSETQ come from the germline V gene. The V gene end was trimmed by 3 bases and the J gene end by 5 bases; junction bases not matched to a gene: 23. This CDR3 is built from 20 residues. CDR3 DNA sequence: TGCGCCAGCAGCTATGGGGTCCAGGGGATAGGGGCTAGCGGGAGTCACGAGCAGTACTTC. Translating gives CASSYGVQGIGASGSHEQYF.

This clone was counted a single time. The genes are TRBV28 and TRBJ2-1; D may be TRBD1 (6 bases). This CDR3 has 12 residues. Trimming took 5 bases from V and 13 from J, leaving 15 bases between them. The germline V gene encodes CDR1 MDHEN and CDR2 SYDVKM. The CDR3 coding sequence is TGTGCCAGCAGTCTACAGGGCCGTACCCAGTTCTTC. It is translated as CASSLQGRTQFF. The variable domain in full, with the rest retrieved from reference TRBV28 and TRBJ2-1, is DVKVTQSSRYLVKRTGEKVFLECVQDMDHENMFWYRQDPGLGLRLIYFSYDVKMKEKGDIPEGYSVSREKKERFSLILESASTNQTSMYLCASSLQGRTQFFGPGTRLTVL.

The V call is TRBV12-3 or TRBV12-4, the J call TRBJ2-7; 9 bases align to TRBD1. Trimming cost V 5 bases and J 12 bases; bases outside gene matches: 11. The CDR3 loop spans 13 amino acids. CDR3 in amino acids: CASSLKGRDRAYF. CDR3 in DNA: TGTGCCAGCAGTCTTAAAGGCCGGGACAGGGCGTACTTC.

The chain couples TRBV29-1 to TRBJ2-1; 9 bases are shared with TRBD2. Losses at the gene ends were 3 bases for V and 6 bases for J; bases not matched to a gene: 6. Germline assignment: CDR1 SQVTM and CDR2 ANQGSEA. The CDR3 runs 14 residues. The CDR3 here is CSVERRGGLNEQFF. For the CDR3, the DNA is TGCAGCGTTGAGAGGCGGGGGGGCCTCAATGAGCAGTTCTTC.

The gene calls are TRBV7-6 and TRBJ2-1; D might be TRBD2 (6 bases). Germline V lookup: CDR1 SGHVS, CDR2 FNYEAQ. With 2 bases removed from V and 7 bases from J, the gap between germline ends came to 15 bases. CDR3 length: 15 residues. The CDR3 reads CASSLLAVLGNEQFF. CDR3 DNA: TGTGCCAGCAGCTTATTAGCGGTCTTAGGGAATGAGCAGTTCTTC.